Listed below are T cell receptor beta chains from one sample, sequenced in a study of OX40 agonist ivuxolimab in advanced cancers. Produced via immunoSEQ multiplex PCR; TCRdb's table is partial and in-frame only. The table lists roughly 74,000 clones, 80% to 90% of them singletons, with 0.45% to 0.7% in the top ten. The material was CD4+ or CD8+ T cells sorted from blood, obtained in a trial of the OX40 agonist ivuxolimab. The origin of the receptors is an adult with an advanced solid tumor such as melanoma, head and neck, liver or kidney cancer. Each CDR3 is given with its conserved first and last residue.

j_call	v_call	cdr3_aa
TRBJ1-1	TRBV18	CASSLIENTEAFF
TRBJ2-3	TRBV6-1	CASSERLAGSTDTQYF
TRBJ1-5	TRBV5-5	CASSSDRGGSQPQHF
TRBJ1-2	TRBV18	CASSPEDVKGYGYTF
TRBJ1-1	TRBV14	CASSPVGGDTEAFF
TRBJ1-3	TRBV18	CASSPGDAGNTIYF
TRBJ2-3	TRBV30	CAWSVPPTYTQYF
TRBJ1-5	TRBV9	CASSLEGQNQPQHF
TRBJ2-7	TRBV5-1	CASSYRDRNSYEQYF
TRBJ2-1	TRBV7-2	CASTRGGSRFDNEQFF
TRBJ2-7	TRBV7-2	CASSLGFGSTYEQYF
TRBJ1-5	TRBV5-8	CASSLFSGQPQHF
TRBJ2-7	TRBV15	CATSRMGGDEQYF
TRBJ2-2	TRBV30	CAWSVMGTGELFF
TRBJ2-7	TRBV5-4	CASSSTSPNEQYF
TRBJ1-1	TRBV5-4	CASSLRLGENTEAFF
TRBJ2-3	TRBV19	CASSMGGEDTQYF
TRBJ1-2	TRBV7-8	CASSLVDRGDGYTF
TRBJ2-7	TRBV10-3	CAISSGDEQYF
TRBJ2-2	TRBV30	CAWRSLNTGELFF
TRBJ2-1	TRBV7-7	CASSLGTSSNEQFF
TRBJ2-2	TRBV2	CASSEVGGSSVWAGELFF
TRBJ2-2	TRBV9	CASSFQGANTGELFF
TRBJ2-7	TRBV28	CASSPGTAHREQYF
TRBJ1-6	TRBV30	CAWSIGDSPLHF
TRBJ2-3	TRBV5-4	CASSSTSYTQYF
TRBJ2-1	TRBV27	CASRRGGSYNEQFF
TRBJ2-7	TRBV30	CAWTTSGASYEQYF
TRBJ2-7	TRBV7-6	CASSSGTGSYEQYF
TRBJ2-5	TRBV7-7	CASSSDGETQYF
TRBJ2-5	TRBV5-1	CASSLDPDRGKQYF
TRBJ2-6	TRBV19	CASRTGGSGANVLTF
TRBJ2-1	TRBV2	CASTSGRVNEQFF
TRBJ1-3	TRBV6-1	CASRSFLLSGNTIYF
TRBJ2-4	TRBV19	CASSIIGQGKNIQYF
TRBJ2-7	TRBV25-1	CASSEYGGLDEQYF
TRBJ2-7	TRBV11-2	CASSFFTGLRSYEQYF
TRBJ1-1	TRBV30	CAWSVPSSDRGFNMNTEAFF
TRBJ2-1	TRBV5-4	CASSPGGASYNEQFF
TRBJ2-2	TRBV2	CASNLAGETGELFF
TRBJ2-7	TRBV7-2	CASSLRQSATYEQYF
TRBJ2-7	TRBV6-6	CASSFRDIYEQYF
TRBJ1-1	TRBV6-1	CASLDRGDTEAFF
TRBJ2-7	TRBV5-1	CASSLAGTSGSYEQYF
TRBJ1-2	TRBV6-1	CASSEGGGVLGYTF
TRBJ1-1	TRBV2	CASSDRGFTEAFF
TRBJ1-2	TRBV5-4	CASSLTGAYGYTF
TRBJ2-3	TRBV9	CASSPQGRTDTQYF
TRBJ1-1	TRBV7-2	CASSLQGYTEAFF
TRBJ1-2	TRBV14	CASSRSGTGIGYTF
TRBJ1-1	TRBV18	CASSPRGMNTEAFF
TRBJ1-6	TRBV19	CASSSYAGTGNSPLHF
TRBJ2-7	TRBV30	CAWSVTGRYEQYF
TRBJ2-7	TRBV7-2	CASSLGTYEQYF
TRBJ1-5	TRBV5-8	CASSWALGGNQPQHF
TRBJ2-7	TRBV5-1	CASSSDSSYEQYF
TRBJ1-5	TRBV19	CASSIQNSNQPQHF
TRBJ1-3	TRBV30	CAWSPGQGLSGNTIYF
TRBJ2-7	TRBV29-1	CSVKGIPREASYEQYF